The entry that follows covers one T cell receptor (beta chain) sequence. These data come from a study of shared clonotypes between healthy human individuals. Study as a whole: CD4 naive and CD4 memory each took three plates per donor, while CD8 naive took two and CD8 memory one.

Produced via immunoSEQ multiplex PCR; TCRdb's table is partial and in-frame only. The sample holds some 900,000 clones, 60% to 85% seen once. The CDR3 extends over 16 amino acids. Germline V gene lookup returns CDR1 SGHRS and CDR2 YFSETQ. V lost 0 bases and J 4 bases, leaving 11 bases between the germline ends. The V and J genes are TRBV5-1 and TRBJ1-6; D remains ambiguous. The sequence was obtained from a man in his late teens or twenties in good health. Specimen: memory CD4+ T cells sorted from blood. Subset here: CD45RA-negative fraction. The CDR3 protein is CASSLGQTTYNSPLHF. The CDR3 nucleotides read TGCGCCAGCAGCTTGGGCCAGACTACTTATAATTCACCCCTCCACTTT.